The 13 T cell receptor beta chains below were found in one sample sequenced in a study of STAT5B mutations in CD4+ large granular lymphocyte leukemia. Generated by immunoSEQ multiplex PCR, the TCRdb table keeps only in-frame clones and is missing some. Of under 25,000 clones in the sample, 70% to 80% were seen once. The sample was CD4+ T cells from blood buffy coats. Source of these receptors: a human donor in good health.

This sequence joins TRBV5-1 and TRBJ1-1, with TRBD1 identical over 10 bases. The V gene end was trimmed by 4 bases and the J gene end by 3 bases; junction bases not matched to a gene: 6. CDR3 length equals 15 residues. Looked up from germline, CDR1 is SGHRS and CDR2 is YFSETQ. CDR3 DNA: TGCGCCAGCAGCACGCGGACAGGGGGAGACACTGAAGCTTTCTTT. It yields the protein CASSTRTGGDTEAFF.

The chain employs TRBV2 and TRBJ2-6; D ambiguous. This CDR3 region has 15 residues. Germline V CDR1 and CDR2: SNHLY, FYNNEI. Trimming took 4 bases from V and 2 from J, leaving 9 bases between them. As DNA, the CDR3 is TGTGCCAGCAGTGCCCGCGGAACTGGGGCCAACGTCCTGACTTTC. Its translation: CASSARGTGANVLTF.

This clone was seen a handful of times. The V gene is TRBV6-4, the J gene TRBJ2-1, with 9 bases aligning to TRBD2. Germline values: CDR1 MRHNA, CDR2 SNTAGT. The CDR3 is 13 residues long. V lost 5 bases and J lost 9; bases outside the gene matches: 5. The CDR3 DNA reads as TGTGCCAGCAGTTTGACTAGCGGACTTGAGCAGTTCTTC. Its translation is CASSLTSGLEQFF.

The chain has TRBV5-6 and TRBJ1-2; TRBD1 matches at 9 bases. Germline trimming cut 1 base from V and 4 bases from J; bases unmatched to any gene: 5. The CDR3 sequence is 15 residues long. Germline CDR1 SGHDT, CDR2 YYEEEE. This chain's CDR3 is CASSLRDRDLYGYTF. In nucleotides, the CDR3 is TGTGCCAGCAGCTTGAGGGACAGGGACCTCTATGGCTACACCTTC.

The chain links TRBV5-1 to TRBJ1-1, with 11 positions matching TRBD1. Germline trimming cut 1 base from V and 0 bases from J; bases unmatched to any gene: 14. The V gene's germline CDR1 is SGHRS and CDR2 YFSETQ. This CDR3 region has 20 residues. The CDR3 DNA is TGCGCCAGCAGCTTGTCGCTGGTGGGGGACAGGGGGTCTATGAACACTGAAGCTTTCTTT. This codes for CASSLSLVGDRGSMNTEAFF.

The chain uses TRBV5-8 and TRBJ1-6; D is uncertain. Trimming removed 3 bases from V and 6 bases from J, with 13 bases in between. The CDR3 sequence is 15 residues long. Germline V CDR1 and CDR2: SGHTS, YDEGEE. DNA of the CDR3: TGTGCCAGCAGCTGGGTGGGCAGCTCTAATTCACCCCTCCACTTT. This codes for CASSWVGSSNSPLHF.

The CDR3 loop is CASNVLTGDQETQYF. For the CDR3, the DNA is TGTGCCAGCAATGTCTTGACAGGAGACCAAGAGACCCAGTACTTC. The chain uses TRBV5-4 and TRBJ2-5, with D perhaps matching TRBD1 (6 bases). CDR1 and CDR2 (germline): SGHNT, YYREEE (reference sequence). There are 15 residues in the CDR3. V was trimmed by 6 bases and J by 0 bases, leaving 15 bases between them.

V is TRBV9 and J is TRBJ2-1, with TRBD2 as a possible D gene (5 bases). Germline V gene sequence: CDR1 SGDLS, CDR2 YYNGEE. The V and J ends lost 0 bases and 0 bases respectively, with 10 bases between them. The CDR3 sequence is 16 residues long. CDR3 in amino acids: CASSVGSASSYNEQFF. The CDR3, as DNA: TGTGCCAGCAGCGTAGGTAGCGCGAGCTCCTACAATGAGCAGTTCTTC.

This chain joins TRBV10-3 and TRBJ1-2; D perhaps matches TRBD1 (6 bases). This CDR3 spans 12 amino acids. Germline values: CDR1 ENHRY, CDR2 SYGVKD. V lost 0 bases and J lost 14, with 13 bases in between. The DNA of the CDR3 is TGTGCCATCAGTGAGTCGGACAGCTCGAGAACCTTC. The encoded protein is CAISESDSSRTF.

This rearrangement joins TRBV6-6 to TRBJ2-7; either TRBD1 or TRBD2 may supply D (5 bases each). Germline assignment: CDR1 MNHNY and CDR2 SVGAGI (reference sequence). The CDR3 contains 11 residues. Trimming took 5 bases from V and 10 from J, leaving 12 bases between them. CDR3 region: CASSVEGQQYF. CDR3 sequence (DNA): TGTGCCAGCAGTGTAGAGGGGCAACAGTACTTC.

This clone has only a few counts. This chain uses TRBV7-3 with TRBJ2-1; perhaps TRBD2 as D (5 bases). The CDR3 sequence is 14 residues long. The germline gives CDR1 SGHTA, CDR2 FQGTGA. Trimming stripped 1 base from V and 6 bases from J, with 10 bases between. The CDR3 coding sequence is TGTGCCAGCAGCTTAATGGCCGGGGTCAATGAGCAGTTCTTC. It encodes CASSLMAGVNEQFF.

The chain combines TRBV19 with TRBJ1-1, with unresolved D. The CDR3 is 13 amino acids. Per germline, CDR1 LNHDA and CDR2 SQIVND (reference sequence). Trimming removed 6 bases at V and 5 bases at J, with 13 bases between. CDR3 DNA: TGTGCCAGTAGCAAGGGTTTACTTACTGAAGCTTTCTTT. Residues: CASSKGLLTEAFF. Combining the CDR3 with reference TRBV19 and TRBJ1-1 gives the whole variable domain DGGITQSPKYLFRKEGQNVTLSCEQNLNHDAMYWYRQDPGQGLRLIYYSQIVNDFQKGDIAEGYSVSREKKESFPLTVTSAQKNPTAFYLCASSKGLLTEAFFGQGTRLTVV.

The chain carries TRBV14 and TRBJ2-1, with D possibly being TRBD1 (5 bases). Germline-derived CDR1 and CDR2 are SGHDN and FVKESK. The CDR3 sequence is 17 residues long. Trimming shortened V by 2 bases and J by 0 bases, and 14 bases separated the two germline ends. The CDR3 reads CASSQNWVRASYNEQFF. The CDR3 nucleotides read TGTGCCAGCAGCCAAAACTGGGTCAGGGCCTCCTACAATGAGCAGTTCTTC.